These 24 T cell receptor beta chains share one sample of origin, sequenced in a study of identical twins. TCRdb re-derived calls from the 5' RACE reads in MiXCR, one entry per CDR3 protein. The sample carries roughly 690,000 distinct CDR3 sequences, roughly 6% recorded once. Sample: naive T cells sorted from blood. Every receptor here comes from a man aged 18 to 29 in good health.

The chain combines TRBV7-9 with TRBJ2-5, with 9 bases identical to TRBD1. V lost 6 bases to trimming and J lost 0 bases; unmatched junction nucleotides: 8. The length of the CDR3 is 16 residues. Germline CDR1 SEHNR, CDR2 FQNEAQ (reference sequence). CDR3 in DNA: TGTGCCAGCAGTCAAGGGACAGGGCCGTACCAAGAGACCCAGTACTTC. This codes for CASSQGTGPYQETQYF.

V gene TRBV10-2 combines with J gene TRBJ2-7, with D tentatively TRBD2 (6 bases). The CDR3 consists of 16 residues. Per the germline V gene, CDR1 is WSHSY and CDR2 is SAAADI. V shed 0 bases and J shed 5 bases, with 17 bases lying between them. The CDR3 protein is CASSESGWEDPDEQYF. The CDR3 DNA follows: TGCGCCAGCAGTGAGTCGGGTTGGGAGGATCCCGACGAGCAGTACTTC.

The table lists this clonotype with a few counts. V usage is TRBV5-1 and J usage is TRBJ2-5; D is possibly TRBD1 (5 bases). From germline, CDR1 is SGHRS and CDR2 YFSETQ. The CDR3 totals 14 residues. Trimming took 4 bases from V and 2 from J, leaving 12 bases between them. The CDR3 DNA is TGCGCCAGCAGCCAGGACACTATTCAAGAGACCCAGTACTTC. Translating gives CASSQDTIQETQYF.

This chain links TRBV13 with TRBJ2-5, with D unclear. The CDR3 runs 14 residues. Germline-derived CDR1 and CDR2 are PRHDT and FYEKMQ (reference sequence). V gave up 3 bases and J gave up 1 base, with 9 bases separating them. The CDR3 is CASSFHTSQETQYF. As DNA, the CDR3 is TGTGCCAGCAGCTTTCATACGAGCCAAGAGACCCAGTACTTC.

This clonotype occurred many times. The chain carries TRBV5-5 and TRBJ1-5; D remains ambiguous. Trimming removed 0 bases at V and 1 base at J, with 5 bases between. Germline assignment: CDR1 SGHKS and CDR2 YYEKEE (reference sequence). The CDR3 totals 14 residues. CDR3 region: CASSLDNSNQPQHF. In DNA, the CDR3 is TGTGCCAGCAGCTTGGACAACAGCAATCAGCCCCAGCATTTT.

This clonotype was recorded a few times. The V call is TRBV6-2 or TRBV6-3, the J call TRBJ2-2; D is uncertain. CDR3 size: 11 residues. The germline V and J ends were trimmed by 8 bases and 6 bases, with 7 bases remaining between them. Germline V gene data show CDR1 as MNHEY and CDR2 as SVGEGT. The CDR3 is CASLTAGELFF. As DNA, the CDR3 is TGTGCCAGCCTTACTGCCGGGGAGCTGTTTTTT.

This clonotype was observed many times. The chain is built from TRBV18 and TRBJ1-1; a weak D match, TRBD1 (5 bases). CDR1 is KGHSH, CDR2 LQKENI, per germline. V gave up 3 bases and J gave up 0 bases, with 11 bases separating them. This CDR3 is 15 amino acids long. The DNA for the CDR3 is TGTGCCAGCTCACCGTGGGACGGTCTGAACACTGAAGCTTTCTTT. As protein: CASSPWDGLNTEAFF.

This clonotype showed up just a few times. This chain joins TRBV24-1 and TRBJ2-3, with D perhaps TRBD1 (5 bases). CDR3 length equals 12 residues. V was cut by 8 bases and J by 2 bases, with 7 bases left in between. Germline V gene data show CDR1 as KGHDR and CDR2 as SFDVKD. The CDR3 is CATKGITDTQYF. The CDR3 DNA reads TGTGCCACCAAGGGGATCACAGATACGCAGTATTTT.

Many counts were recorded for this clonotype. Mismatch with germline at one junction end may stem from a read error. V usage is TRBV20-1 and J usage is TRBJ2-3, with 10 bases matching TRBD2. CDR1 is DFQATT, CDR2 SNEGSKA, per germline (reference sequence). The CDR3 is 18 residues long. For the CDR3, the DNA is TGCAGTGCCAGAGCAACCGGGACTAGCGTCCTCTGGGGAGATACGCAGTATTTT. It encodes CSARATGTSVLWGDTQYF.

The V and J genes are TRBV20-1 and TRBJ2-1; D unresolved. CDR1 DFQATT and CDR2 SNEGSKA come from the germline V gene (reference sequence). V lost 3 bases, J lost 4 bases, and 10 bases lay in between. The CDR3 is 13 amino acids. CDR3 bases: TGCAGTGCTAGGTTTGCGAGGTACAATGAGCAGTTCTTC. Translation: CSARFARYNEQFF.

Ten or more counts support this clonotype. The chain recombines TRBV20-1 with TRBJ2-3; D possibly corresponds to TRBD2 (6 bases). The CDR3 extends over 17 amino acids. V lost 5 bases to trimming and J lost 0 bases, with 21 bases between them. The germline gives CDR1 DFQATT, CDR2 SNEGSKA (reference sequence). This CDR3 reads CSAEGVFGRESTDTQYF. As DNA, the CDR3 is TGCAGTGCTGAGGGTGTTTTTGGGCGGGAAAGCACAGATACGCAGTATTTT.

This clonotype was found a few times. The V gene is TRBV20-1, the J gene TRBJ1-5; D not certain. The germline gives CDR1 DFQATT, CDR2 SNEGSKA (reference sequence). The V end was cut by 7 bases, the J end by 2 bases, with 12 bases between. This CDR3 region has 13 residues. DNA for the CDR3: TGCAGTGGCAGACCCGGGGGCAATCAGCCCCAGCATTTT. Translating gives CSGRPGGNQPQHF.

Remarks on this clonotype: A much larger clone differs by one base, so this may be a read error. Likely a read error: the CDR3 ends without its conserved phenylalanine or tryptophan. This chain uses TRBV12-3 or TRBV12-4 with TRBJ1-5; weak D call: TRBD1 (6 bases). V was cut by 5 bases and J by 1 base, with 12 bases left in between. CDR3 length: 15 residues. The CDR3 DNA reads as TGTGCCAGCAGTAGATCCGACAGGAGCAATCAGCCCCAGCATTCT. Its protein is CASSRSDRSNQPQHS.

This clonotype was observed many times. The rearrangement uses TRBV24-1 and TRBJ2-1; 7 bases match TRBD1. Germline CDR1 is KGHDR and CDR2 is SFDVKD. With 1 base clipped from V and 7 bases from J, the junction kept 6 bases outside the gene matches. The CDR3 has 15 residues. Here the CDR3 DNA reads TGTGCCACCAGTGATTTTGGACAGGTTAAGAATGAGCAGTTCTTC. Translation: CATSDFGQVKNEQFF.

This clonotype was observed many times. The chain's CDR3 is CASSLVPGGTDEQYV. The CDR3 bases are TGCGCCAGCAGCTTGGTCCCAGGGGGTACGGACGAGCAGTACGTC. The gene calls are TRBV5-1 and TRBJ2-7; TRBD1 aligns across 7 bases. With V trimmed by 0 bases and J by 5 bases, 8 bases remained unmatched. The length of the CDR3 is 15 residues. Germline values: CDR1 SGHRS, CDR2 YFSETQ.

This clonotype was detected ten times or more. The CDR3 is CASSSGTPGAQYF. As DNA, the CDR3 is TGTGCCAGCAGTTCCGGGACTCCAGGGGCCCAGTACTTC. The chain employs TRBV12-3 or TRBV12-4 and TRBJ2-5; D is tentatively TRBD1 or TRBD2 (6 bases each). The V end lost 4 bases, the J end lost 9 bases, and 15 bases lay between the germline ends. The CDR3 has 13 residues.

The J gene is TRBJ2-2, the V gene TRBV6-1; 11 bases are a match to TRBD2. CDR1 is MNHNS and CDR2 is SASEGT in the germline V gene. V was pared by 10 bases and J by 9 bases, with 13 bases of the junction left unmatched. The CDR3 consists of 15 residues. The CDR3 nucleotides read TGTGCCACCTTACAGGAGACTAGCGGGACCCGGGAGCTGTTTTTT. This codes for CATLQETSGTRELFF.

The gene calls are TRBV2 and TRBJ1-1; D might be TRBD1 (5 bases). Germline CDR1 is SNHLY and CDR2 is FYNNEI. This CDR3 region has 13 residues. V was shortened by 3 bases and J by 5 bases, with 10 bases between the two germline ends. The CDR3 DNA follows: TGTGCCAGCAGTGATCCTTGGGGGACTGAAGCTTTCTTT. This gives the protein CASSDPWGTEAFF.

This rearrangement joins TRBV28 to TRBJ2-5; TRBD2 is a possible D gene (5 bases). Trimming removed 6 bases at V and 5 bases at J, with 13 bases between. The CDR3 is 13 residues long. Germline CDR1 MDHEN, CDR2 SYDVKM. CDR3 sequence: CASRGSGRETQYF. The CDR3, as DNA: TGTGCCAGCAGGGGAAGCGGACGGGAGACCCAGTACTTC.

This rearrangement joins TRBV30 to TRBJ1-5; 8 nucleotides line up with TRBD1. Germline CDR1 reads GTSNPN; CDR2 reads SVGIG (reference sequence). Trimming took 3 bases from V and 4 from J; bases not matched to a gene: 8. The CDR3 runs 15 residues. CDR3 nucleotide sequence: TGTGCCTGGAGCCGAGCAGGGGGCTCTAATCAGCCCCAGCATTTT. This gives the protein CAWSRAGGSNQPQHF.

This chain uses TRBV18 with TRBJ2-7; possibly TRBD2 for D (5 bases). CDR3 size: 16 residues. CDR1 and CDR2 from the germline V gene are KGHSH and LQKENI. V was trimmed by 0 bases and J by 7 bases, leaving 19 bases between them. The CDR3: CASSPPRASPSFEQYF. The CDR3, as DNA: TGTGCCAGCTCACCACCGAGGGCTAGCCCGTCTTTTGAGCAGTACTTC.

V is TRBV6-2 or TRBV6-3 and J is TRBJ1-1; D call uncertain. Germline lookup yields CDR1 MNHEY and CDR2 SVGEGT. The CDR3 is 12 amino acids. Trimming removed 6 bases at V and 11 bases at J, with 16 bases between. The CDR3 here is CASSPGHPAAFF. CDR3 sequence (DNA): TGTGCCAGCAGCCCCGGGCACCCTGCTGCTTTCTTT.

This clonotype was counted ten times or more. The CDR3 DNA follows: TGTGCCAGCAGTTTCCGGACTAGCAGCCACACAGATACGCAGTATTTT. This sequence encodes CASSFRTSSHTDTQYF. This chain links TRBV27 with TRBJ2-3, with TRBD2 identical over 8 bases. Germline CDR1 MNHEY, CDR2 SMNVEV (reference sequence). The ends lost 3 bases at V and 2 bases at J; junction bases unmatched: 7. The CDR3 runs 16 residues.

This clonotype occurred many times. This chain connects TRBV29-1 to TRBJ2-5; D remains ambiguous. V lost 6 bases, J lost 2 bases, and 13 bases lay in between. Germline V gene sequence: CDR1 SQVTM, CDR2 ANQGSEA. This CDR3 region has 13 residues. The CDR3: CSVAPVIQETQYF. The CDR3 DNA follows: TGCAGCGTCGCCCCTGTCATTCAAGAGACCCAGTACTTC.